This T cell receptor beta chain is drawn from a study of blood T cell repertoires in COVID-19. A single count supports this clone. TCRdb's copy holds only in-frame clones and misses some; the assay was immunoSEQ multiplex PCR. This sample has about 180,000 clones; approximately 89% occur once, and the top ten carry roughly 2.6%. The sequence came from a man in his forties with active or convalescent COVID-19. Sequencing was performed on peripheral blood.

CDR3 bases: TGTGCCAGCAGTTACGGGCAGGGGGCTATCGGCTATGGCTACACCTTC. This encodes CASSYGQGAIGYGYTF. V gene TRBV6-5 combines with J gene TRBJ1-2; 8 bases agree with TRBD1. Looked up from germline, CDR1 is MNHEY and CDR2 is SVGAGI. The CDR3 length is 16 residues. Trimming at V came to 2 bases and at J to 4 bases, leaving 9 bases not matched to a gene.